This TCR beta chain was identified in a study of cytomegalovirus exposure and HLA in healthy donors. The wider study: There were around 390 genotyped donors. Of these, roughly 80% fell in the genetic ancestry cluster associated with self-reported Caucasian donors. Whole-study findings and limits: Across donors, most TCRs were seen rarely, yet some public ones were widespread. Immune exposure was documented only through CMV serostatus.

Regarding this clone: Its specificity is unknown.

PCR employed 60 Vbeta and 13 Jbeta primers. Using immunoSEQ multiplex PCR, the repertoire was profiled, and TCRdb retains in-frame clones only, with some absent. This repertoire shows 150,000 to 200,000 clones, over 70% found once; its top ten account for over 1.1%. The CDR3 has 11 residues. CDR1 and CDR2 (germline): SGHDT, YYEEEE. The V and J ends lost 5 bases and 4 bases respectively, with 4 bases between them. This chain uses TRBV5-6 with TRBJ2-1; D unclear. This receptor was taken from a man in his late teens or twenties in good health and CMV-seronegative. Specimen: PBMCs. The CDR3, as DNA: TGTGCCAGCAGTCTTTACAATGAGCAGTTCTTC. It encodes CASSLYNEQFF.